This is a list of T cell receptor beta chains from one sample in a study of cytomegalovirus exposure and HLA in healthy donors. Measured with immunoSEQ multiplex PCR; TCRdb has only the in-frame clones, and not every one. The repertoire holds some 170,000 clones, with around 78% as singletons. The specimen was PBMCs. Receptor source: a woman in her 40s in good health and CMV-seronegative. Both conserved end residues are part of each CDR3.

j_gene: TRBJ2-5; v_gene: TRBV9; CDR3aa: CASSASTGTGETQYF
j_gene: TRBJ2-2; v_gene: TRBV19; CDR3aa: CASSIGTGTGELFF
j_gene: TRBJ2-1; v_gene: TRBV5-1; CDR3aa: CASGLAGDNEQFF
j_gene: TRBJ1-1; v_gene: TRBV5-1; CDR3aa: CASSSLHELNTEAFF
j_gene: TRBJ2-5; v_gene: TRBV5-1; CDR3aa: CASNQNPSAGRLQETQYF
j_gene: TRBJ2-1; v_gene: TRBV5-1; CDR3aa: CASSLGSRDNEQFF
j_gene: TRBJ1-5; v_gene: TRBV28; CDR3aa: CASSGGQASNQPQHF
j_gene: TRBJ1-5; v_gene: TRBV5-1; CDR3aa: CASSLEGTGGNQPQHF
j_gene: TRBJ1-4; v_gene: TRBV28; CDR3aa: CASSVTGDSEKLFF
j_gene: TRBJ1-2; v_gene: TRBV25-1; CDR3aa: CASAGGGTGILYGYTF
j_gene: TRBJ2-3; v_gene: TRBV5-1; CDR3aa: CASSSRSSADTQYF
j_gene: TRBJ2-1; v_gene: TRBV30; CDR3aa: CAWSGTIHEQFF
j_gene: TRBJ1-3; v_gene: TRBV30; CDR3aa: CAWFRESSGNTIYF
j_gene: TRBJ2-1; v_gene: TRBV5-1; CDR3aa: CASGTGQTINEQFF
j_gene: TRBJ1-2; v_gene: TRBV6-1; CDR3aa: CASTGKGWGYTF
j_gene: TRBJ2-1; v_gene: TRBV9; CDR3aa: CASSVGGGTGDNEQFF
j_gene: TRBJ1-1; v_gene: TRBV19; CDR3aa: CASSPDRATEAFF
j_gene: TRBJ2-1; v_gene: TRBV6-6; CDR3aa: CASSRGNDNEQFF
j_gene: TRBJ2-2; v_gene: TRBV28; CDR3aa: CASSSQGAGAGELFF
j_gene: TRBJ2-1; v_gene: TRBV5-1; CDR3aa: CASSLGAFQFF